This T cell receptor beta chain was captured in a study of T-cell memory formation after mild COVID-19. Across the whole study: Across donors, TCR clusters were largely donor specific.

The study's findings and limits: Shrinking CD4+ clones resided mostly in CM and EM, and CD8+ ones in EMRA.

TCRdb analysed the 5' RACE reads with MiXCR anew, one entry per CDR3 protein. The sample yields about 400,000 distinct CDR3 sequences, more than 20% seen once. The length of the CDR3 is 15 residues. V was cut by 4 bases and J by 2 bases, with 12 bases left in between. Germline V CDR1 and CDR2: SGHNT, YENEEA. As for this clonotype: Its matching antigen is unknown.

The sample was PBMCs or a T cell subset sorted from them (not recorded which). The TCR was taken from an adult woman who had mild COVID-19 (a few samples of this study predate the infection). Cell type and time point are not known. The rearrangement uses TRBV11-3 and TRBJ2-1, with D maybe TRBD2 (5 bases). The CDR3 loop reads CASSYPSGAYNEQFF. CDR3 in DNA: TGTGCCAGCAGCTACCCATCCGGGGCCTACAATGAGCAGTTCTTC.